The rows below give T cell receptor beta chains drawn from one sample of a study of blood T cells in healthy people across ages. Using its own MiXCR run on the 5' RACE reads, TCRdb lists one record per CDR3 protein. Among 650,000 to 900,000 distinct CDR3 sequences, 62% were seen once, and the ten largest hold 25% to 30%. The sequenced material came from blood. The origin of the receptors is a man aged 30 to 45 in good health. CDR3s include the opening cysteine and the closing phenylalanine or tryptophan. The D gene is left open where the match is weak. Clone size appears in some rows only: once, few, many, or a class for an expanded clone.

V	size	D	J	CDR3	DNA
TRBV12-3/TRBV12-4	few	TRBD2	TRBJ2-3	CASSLLGTTTDTQYF	TGTGCCAGCAGTTTACTGGGGACTACCACAGATACGCAGTATTTT
TRBV12-3/TRBV12-4	-	TRBD2	TRBJ2-5	CASSLWVASGKETQYF	TGTGCCAGCAGTTTATGGGTGGCTAGCGGAAAAGAGACCCAGTACTTC
TRBV12-3/TRBV12-4	-	-	TRBJ2-3	CASQPATDTQYF	TGTGCCAGCCAGCCGGCCACAGATACGCAGTATTTT
TRBV7-2	-	-	TRBJ2-1	CASSLGVGGPYNEQFF	TGTGCCAGCAGCCTGGGCGTGGGGGGCCCCTACAATGAGCAGTTCTTC
TRBV12-3/TRBV12-4	-	TRBD2	TRBJ2-1	CASSLVYSGGAINEQFF	TGTGCCAGCAGTTTAGTCTATAGCGGGGGGGCAATAAATGAGCAGTTCTTC
TRBV7-9	-	TRBD1	TRBJ1-2	CASSLRDRGQYGYTF	TGTGCCAGCAGCTTAAGGGACAGGGGGCAATATGGCTACACCTTC
TRBV20-1	-	TRBD1	TRBJ1-1	CSARARGVNTEAFF	TGCAGTGCTAGAGCCAGGGGGGTGAACACTGAAGCTTTCTTT
TRBV15	-	-	TRBJ2-5	CATSRERGGVETQYF	TGTGCCACCAGCAGAGAAAGGGGAGGAGTTGAGACCCAGTACTTC
TRBV29-1	few	-	TRBJ2-7	CSGPGGQSSYEQYF	TGCAGCGGACCCGGAGGGCAGAGCTCCTACGAGCAGTACTTC
TRBV4-3	-	-	TRBJ1-2	CASSQDGEGENYGYTF	TGCGCCAGCAGCCAAGATGGGGAGGGGGAGAACTATGGCTACACCTTC
TRBV6-5	-	TRBD1	TRBJ1-2	CASSYDTGDLYGYTF	TGTGCCAGCAGTTACGATACAGGGGACCTCTATGGCTACACCTTC
TRBV5-6	-	TRBD1	TRBJ1-2	CASSLVDRGDVDYGYTF	TGTGCCAGCAGCTTGGTGGACAGGGGAGACGTCGACTATGGCTACACCTTC
TRBV5-6	-	-	TRBJ2-7	CASSRDFRYEQYF	TGTGCCAGCAGCCGGGACTTCCGCTACGAGCAGTACTTC
TRBV9	-	TRBD2	TRBJ2-1	CASSLSGGAREQFF	TGTGCCAGCAGTCTCAGCGGGGGCGCGCGTGAGCAGTTCTTC
TRBV12-3/TRBV12-4	few	-	TRBJ2-1	CASRTTSGGPYNEQFF	TGTGCCAGCAGAACGACTAGTGGCGGCCCCTACAATGAGCAGTTCTTC
TRBV4-3	few	TRBD2	TRBJ2-1	CASSPLAGANGEQFF	TGCGCCAGCAGCCCCCTAGCGGGGGCGAACGGCGAGCAGTTCTTC
TRBV15	-	TRBD2	TRBJ2-3	CATSSVSGGPDTQYF	TGTGCCACCAGCTCTGTTAGCGGGGGACCAGATACGCAGTATTTT
TRBV5-1	-	TRBD2	TRBJ2-7	CAGSPTSGGFYEQYF	TGCGCTGGCAGCCCAACTAGCGGGGGATTCTACGAGCAGTACTTC
TRBV7-3	-	TRBD2	TRBJ2-2	CASSLGLASGAGELFF	TGTGCCAGCAGCTTAGGTTTGGCTAGCGGTGCGGGGGAGCTGTTTTTT
TRBV12-3/TRBV12-4	-	-	TRBJ1-2	CASSFAPGRPTYGYTF	TGTGCCAGCAGTTTCGCCCCGGGACGGCCCACCTATGGCTACACCTTC
TRBV7-2	few	TRBD1	TRBJ2-1	CASSWEDRVNEQFF	TGTGCCAGCAGCTGGGAGGACAGGGTCAATGAGCAGTTCTTC
TRBV5-1	-	TRBD2	TRBJ2-1	CASSPAGESSYNEQFF	TGCGCCAGCAGCCCCGCGGGAGAGAGCTCCTACAATGAGCAGTTCTTC